This entry features one T cell receptor (beta chain) sequence. The data belong to a study of shared clonotypes between healthy human individuals. The CDR3 has 14 amino acids. The V gene end was trimmed by 4 bases and the J gene end by 3 bases; junction bases not matched to a gene: 3. The V gene's germline CDR1 is SGHRS and CDR2 YFSETQ. TCRdb's table, derived via immunoSEQ multiplex PCR, lists solely in-frame clones and lacks some. The sample carries 850,000 to 1,100,000 clones, approximately 80% recorded once. The genes are TRBV5-1 and TRBJ1-4; 7 bases agree with TRBD1. Sequencing used memory CD4+ T cells from PBMCs. Subset in this sample: CD45RA-negative fraction. This receptor was identified in a young man in good health. Some clones in this sample may be carry-over from other donors' samples. The CDR3 is CASSLRGANEKLFF. CDR3 nucleotide sequence: TGCGCCAGCAGCCTCAGGGGGGCTAATGAAAAACTGTTTTTT.